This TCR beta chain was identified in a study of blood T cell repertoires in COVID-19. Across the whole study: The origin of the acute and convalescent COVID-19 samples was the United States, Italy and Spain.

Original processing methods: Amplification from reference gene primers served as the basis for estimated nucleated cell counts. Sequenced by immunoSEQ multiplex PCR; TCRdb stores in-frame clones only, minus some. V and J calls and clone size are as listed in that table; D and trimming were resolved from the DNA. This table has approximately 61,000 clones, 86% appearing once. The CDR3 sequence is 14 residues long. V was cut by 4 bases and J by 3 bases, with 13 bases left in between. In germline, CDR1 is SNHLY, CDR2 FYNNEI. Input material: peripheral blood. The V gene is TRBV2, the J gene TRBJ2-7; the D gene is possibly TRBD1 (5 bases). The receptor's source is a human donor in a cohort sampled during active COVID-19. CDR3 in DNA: TGTGCCAGCAGTGTAGGGCAGGGAAACTACGAGCAGTACTTC. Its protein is CASSVGQGNYEQYF.